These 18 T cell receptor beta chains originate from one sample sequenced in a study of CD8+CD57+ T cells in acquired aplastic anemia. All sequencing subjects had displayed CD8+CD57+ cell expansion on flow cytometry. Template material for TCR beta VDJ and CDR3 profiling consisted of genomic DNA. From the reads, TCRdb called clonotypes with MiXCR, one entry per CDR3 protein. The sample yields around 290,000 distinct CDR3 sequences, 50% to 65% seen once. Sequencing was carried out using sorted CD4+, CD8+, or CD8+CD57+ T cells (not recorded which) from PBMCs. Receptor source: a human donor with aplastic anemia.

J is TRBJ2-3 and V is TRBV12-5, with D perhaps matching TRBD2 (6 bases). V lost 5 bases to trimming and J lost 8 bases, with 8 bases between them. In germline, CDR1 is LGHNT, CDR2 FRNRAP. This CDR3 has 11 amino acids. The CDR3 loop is CASGTGGTQYF. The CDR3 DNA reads TGTGCTAGTGGTACCGGGGGTACGCAGTATTTT.

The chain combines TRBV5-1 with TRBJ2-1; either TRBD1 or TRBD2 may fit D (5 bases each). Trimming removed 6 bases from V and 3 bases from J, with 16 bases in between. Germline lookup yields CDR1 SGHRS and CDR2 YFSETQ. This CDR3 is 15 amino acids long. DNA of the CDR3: TGCGCCAGCACCGCCGGGACGGCCTACTACAATGAGCAGTTCTTC. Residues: CASTAGTAYYNEQFF.

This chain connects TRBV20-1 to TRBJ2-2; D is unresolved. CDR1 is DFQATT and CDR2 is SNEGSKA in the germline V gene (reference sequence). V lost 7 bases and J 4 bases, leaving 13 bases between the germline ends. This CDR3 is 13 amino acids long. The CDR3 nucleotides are TGCAGTGGCTCGCGAAGCAGCACCGGGGAGCTGTTTTTT. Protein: CSGSRSSTGELFF.

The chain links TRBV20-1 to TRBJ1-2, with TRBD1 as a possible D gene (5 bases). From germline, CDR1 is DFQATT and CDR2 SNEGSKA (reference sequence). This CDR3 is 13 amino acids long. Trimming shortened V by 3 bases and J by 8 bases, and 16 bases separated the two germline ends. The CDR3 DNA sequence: TGCAGTGCTAGCTCGGGGGAGGTCTACGGCTACACCTTC. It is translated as CSASSGEVYGYTF.

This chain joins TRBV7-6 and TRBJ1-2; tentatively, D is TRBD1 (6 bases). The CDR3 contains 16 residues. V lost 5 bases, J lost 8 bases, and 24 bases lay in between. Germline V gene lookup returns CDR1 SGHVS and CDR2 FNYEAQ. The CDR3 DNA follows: TGTGCCAGCAGCGCACGATACAGGGAGCCAGGGCGGGGCTACACCTTC. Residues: CASSARYREPGRGYTF. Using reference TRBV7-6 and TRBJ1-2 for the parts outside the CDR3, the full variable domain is GAGVSQSPRYKVTKRGQDVALRCDPISGHVSLYWYRQALGQGPEFLTYFNYEAQQDKSGLPNDRFSAERPEGSISTLTIQRTEQRDSAMYRCASSARYREPGRGYTFGSGTRLTVV.

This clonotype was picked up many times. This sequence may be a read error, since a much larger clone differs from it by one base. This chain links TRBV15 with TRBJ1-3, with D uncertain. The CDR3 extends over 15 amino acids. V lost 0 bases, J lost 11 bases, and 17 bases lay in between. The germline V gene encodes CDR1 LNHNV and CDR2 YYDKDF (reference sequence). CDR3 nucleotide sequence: TGTGCCACCAGCAGAGATAGGGTGGGCGGTGACGCCATATATTTT. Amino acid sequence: CATSRDRVGGDAIYF. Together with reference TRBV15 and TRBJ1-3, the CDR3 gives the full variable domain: DAMVIQNPRYQVTQFGKPVTLSCSQTLNHNVMYWYQQKSSQAPKLLFHYYDKDFNNEADTPDNFQSRRPNTSFCFLDIRSPGLGDTAMYLCATSRDRVGGDAIYFGEGSWLTVV.

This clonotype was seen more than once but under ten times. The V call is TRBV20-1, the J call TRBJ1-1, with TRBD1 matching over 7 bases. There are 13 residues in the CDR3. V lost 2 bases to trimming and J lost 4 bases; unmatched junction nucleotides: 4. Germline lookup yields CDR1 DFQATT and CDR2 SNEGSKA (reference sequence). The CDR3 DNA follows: TGCAGTGCTAGAAAGGGGGCGGGCACTGAAGCTTTCTTT. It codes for CSARKGAGTEAFF.

In DNA, the CDR3 is TGTGCCAGCAGCTACAGTAATGAAAAACTGTTTTTT. Translating it yields CASSYSNEKLFF. J is TRBJ1-4 and V is TRBV11-1; no definite D call. The V gene lost 4 bases and the J gene lost 4 bases, with 4 bases spanning the gap. This CDR3 contains 12 residues. Germline loops: CDR1 SGHAT, CDR2 FQDESV (reference sequence).

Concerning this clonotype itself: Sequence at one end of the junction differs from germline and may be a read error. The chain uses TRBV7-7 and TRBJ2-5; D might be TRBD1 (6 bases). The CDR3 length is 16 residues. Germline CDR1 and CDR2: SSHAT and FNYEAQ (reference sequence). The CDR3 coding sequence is TGTGCTAGCAGCCCCTGGACAGCAGACTACCAAGAGACCCAGTACTTC. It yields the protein CASSPWTADYQETQYF.

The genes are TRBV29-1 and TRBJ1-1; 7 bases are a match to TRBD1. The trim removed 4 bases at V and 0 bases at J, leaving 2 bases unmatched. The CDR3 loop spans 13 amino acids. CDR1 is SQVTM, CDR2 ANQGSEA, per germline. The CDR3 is CSVGGTVNTEAFF. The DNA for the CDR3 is TGCAGCGTTGGAGGGACAGTGAACACTGAAGCTTTCTTT.

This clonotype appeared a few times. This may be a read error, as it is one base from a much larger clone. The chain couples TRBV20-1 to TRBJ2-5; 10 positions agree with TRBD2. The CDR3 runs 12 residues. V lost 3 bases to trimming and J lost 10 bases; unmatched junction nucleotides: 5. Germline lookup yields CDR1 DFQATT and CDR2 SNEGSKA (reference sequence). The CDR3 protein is CSARRAGGGQYF. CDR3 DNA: TGCAGTGCTAGGAGAGCGGGGGGGGGCCAGTACTTC.

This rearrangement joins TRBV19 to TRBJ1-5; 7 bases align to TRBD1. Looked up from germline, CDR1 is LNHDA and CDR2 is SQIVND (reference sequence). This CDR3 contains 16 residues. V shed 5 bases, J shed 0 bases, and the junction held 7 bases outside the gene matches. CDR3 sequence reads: CASSVTGQVSNQPQHF. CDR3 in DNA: TGTGCCAGTAGTGTTACCGGACAGGTTAGCAATCAGCCCCAGCATTTT.

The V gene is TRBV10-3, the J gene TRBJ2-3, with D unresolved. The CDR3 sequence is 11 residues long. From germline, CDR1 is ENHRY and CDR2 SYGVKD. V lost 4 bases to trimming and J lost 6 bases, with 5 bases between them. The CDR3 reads CAISGTDTQYF. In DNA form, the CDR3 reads TGTGCCATCAGTGGGACGGATACGCAGTATTTT.

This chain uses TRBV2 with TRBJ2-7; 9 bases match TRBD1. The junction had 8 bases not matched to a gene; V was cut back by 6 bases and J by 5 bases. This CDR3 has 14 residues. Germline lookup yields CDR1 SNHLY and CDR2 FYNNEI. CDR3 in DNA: TGTGCCAGCAGGGCCGGGACAGGGAGGGACGAGCAGTACTTC. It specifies CASRAGTGRDEQYF.

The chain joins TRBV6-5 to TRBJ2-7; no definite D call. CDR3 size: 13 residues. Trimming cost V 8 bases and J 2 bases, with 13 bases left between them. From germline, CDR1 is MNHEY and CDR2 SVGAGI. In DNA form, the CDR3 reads TGTGCCAGCCGCCCGGAGAACACCTACGAGCAGTACTTC. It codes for CASRPENTYEQYF.

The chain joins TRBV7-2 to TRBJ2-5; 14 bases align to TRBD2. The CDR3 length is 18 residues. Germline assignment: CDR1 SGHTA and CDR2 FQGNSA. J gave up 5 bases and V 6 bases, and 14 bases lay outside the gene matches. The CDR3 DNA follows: TGTGCCAGCAGTTTGAGGGGGACTAGCGGGAGTAGTTTCGAGACCCAGTACTTC. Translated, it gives CASSLRGTSGSSFETQYF.

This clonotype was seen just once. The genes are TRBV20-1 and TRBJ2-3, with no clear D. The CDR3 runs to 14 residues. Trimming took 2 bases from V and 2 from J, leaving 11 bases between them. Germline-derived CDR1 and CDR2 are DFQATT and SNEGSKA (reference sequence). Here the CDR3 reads CSARMESFTDTQYF. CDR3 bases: TGCAGTGCTAGAATGGAATCCTTCACAGATACGCAGTATTTT.

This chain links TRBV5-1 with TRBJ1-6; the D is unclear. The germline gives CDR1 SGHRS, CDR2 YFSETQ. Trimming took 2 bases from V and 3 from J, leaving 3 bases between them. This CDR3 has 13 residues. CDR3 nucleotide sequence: TGCGCCAGCAGCTTCGACTATAATTCACCCCTCCACTTT. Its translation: CASSFDYNSPLHF.